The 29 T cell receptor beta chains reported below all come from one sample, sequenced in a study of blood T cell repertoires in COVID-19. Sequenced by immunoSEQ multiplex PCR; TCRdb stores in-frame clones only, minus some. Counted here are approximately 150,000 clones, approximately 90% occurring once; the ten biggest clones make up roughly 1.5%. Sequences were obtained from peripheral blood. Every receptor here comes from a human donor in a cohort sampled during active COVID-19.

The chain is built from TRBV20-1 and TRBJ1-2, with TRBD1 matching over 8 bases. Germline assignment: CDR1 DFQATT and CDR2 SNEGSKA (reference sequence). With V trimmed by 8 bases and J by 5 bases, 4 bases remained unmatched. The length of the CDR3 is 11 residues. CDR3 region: CSSTGGYGYTF. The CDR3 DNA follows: TGCAGTTCCACAGGGGGTTATGGCTACACCTTC.

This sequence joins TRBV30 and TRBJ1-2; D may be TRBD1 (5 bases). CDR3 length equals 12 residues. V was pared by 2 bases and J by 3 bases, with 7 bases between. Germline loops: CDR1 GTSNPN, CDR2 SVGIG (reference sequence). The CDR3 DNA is TGTGCCTGGAGTCCGACAGACTATGGCTACACCTTC. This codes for CAWSPTDYGYTF.

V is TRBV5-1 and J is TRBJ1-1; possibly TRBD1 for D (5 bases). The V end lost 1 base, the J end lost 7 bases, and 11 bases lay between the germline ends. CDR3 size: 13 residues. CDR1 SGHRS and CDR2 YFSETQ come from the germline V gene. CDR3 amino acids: CASSLTHRIEAFF. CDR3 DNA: TGCGCCAGCAGCTTGACACACAGGATTGAAGCTTTCTTT.

The CDR3 loop is CASSRYRDRDNTEAFF. For the CDR3, the DNA is TGTGCCAGCTCTCGATACCGGGACAGGGATAACACTGAAGCTTTCTTT. The chain links TRBV18 to TRBJ1-1, with TRBD1 identical over 9 bases. J was trimmed by 2 bases and V by 6 bases; bases with no gene match: 10. The CDR3 consists of 16 residues. Germline lookup yields CDR1 KGHSH and CDR2 LQKENI. Combining the CDR3 with reference TRBV18 and TRBJ1-1 gives the whole variable domain NAGVMQNPRHLVRRRGQEARLRCSPMKGHSHVYWYRQLPEEGLKFMVYLQKENIIDESGMPKERFSAEFPKEGPSILRIQQVVRGDSAAYFCASSRYRDRDNTEAFFGQGTRLTVV.

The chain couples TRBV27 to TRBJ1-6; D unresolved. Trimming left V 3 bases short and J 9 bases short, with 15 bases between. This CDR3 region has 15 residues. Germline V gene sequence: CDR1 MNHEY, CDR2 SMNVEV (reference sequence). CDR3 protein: CASSFVGEIGSPLHF. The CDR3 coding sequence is TGTGCCAGCAGTTTTGTTGGGGAGATAGGTTCACCCCTCCACTTT.

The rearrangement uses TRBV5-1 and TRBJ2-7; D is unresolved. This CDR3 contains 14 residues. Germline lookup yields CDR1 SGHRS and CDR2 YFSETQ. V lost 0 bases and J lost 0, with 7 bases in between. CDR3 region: CASSLESFSYEQYF. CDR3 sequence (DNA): TGCGCCAGCAGCTTGGAAAGCTTCTCCTACGAGCAGTACTTC.

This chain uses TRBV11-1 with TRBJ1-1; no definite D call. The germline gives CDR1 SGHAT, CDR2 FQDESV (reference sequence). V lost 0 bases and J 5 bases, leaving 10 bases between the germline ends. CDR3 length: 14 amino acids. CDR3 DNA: TGTGCCAGCAGCTTAGCTTCGGGGAGGACTGAAGCTTTCTTT. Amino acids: CASSLASGRTEAFF.

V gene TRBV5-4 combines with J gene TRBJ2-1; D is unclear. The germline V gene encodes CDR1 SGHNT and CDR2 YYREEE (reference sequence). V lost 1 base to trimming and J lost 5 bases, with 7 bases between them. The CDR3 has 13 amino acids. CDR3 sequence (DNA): TGTGCCAGCAGCTTGACAGAAAACAATGAGCAGTTCTTC. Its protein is CASSLTENNEQFF.

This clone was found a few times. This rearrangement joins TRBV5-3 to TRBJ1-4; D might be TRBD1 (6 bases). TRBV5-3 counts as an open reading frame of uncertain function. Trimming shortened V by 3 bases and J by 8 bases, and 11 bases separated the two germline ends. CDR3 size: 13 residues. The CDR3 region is CARSSETGEKLFF. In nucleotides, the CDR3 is TGTGCCAGAAGCTCAGAGACAGGCGAAAAACTGTTTTTT.

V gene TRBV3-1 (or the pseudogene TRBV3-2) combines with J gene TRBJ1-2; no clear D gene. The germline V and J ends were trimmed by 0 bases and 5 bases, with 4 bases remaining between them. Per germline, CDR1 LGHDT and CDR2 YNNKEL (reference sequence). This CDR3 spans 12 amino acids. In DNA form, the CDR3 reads TGTGCCAGCAGCCAAGAATTATATGGCTACACCTTC. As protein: CASSQELYGYTF.

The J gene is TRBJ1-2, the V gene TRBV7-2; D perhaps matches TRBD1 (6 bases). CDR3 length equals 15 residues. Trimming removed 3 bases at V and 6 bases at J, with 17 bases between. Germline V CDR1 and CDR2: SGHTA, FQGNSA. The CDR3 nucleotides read TGTGCCAGCAGCTTGGCGGGGGGGCGAACCAATGGCTACACCTTC. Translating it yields CASSLAGGRTNGYTF.

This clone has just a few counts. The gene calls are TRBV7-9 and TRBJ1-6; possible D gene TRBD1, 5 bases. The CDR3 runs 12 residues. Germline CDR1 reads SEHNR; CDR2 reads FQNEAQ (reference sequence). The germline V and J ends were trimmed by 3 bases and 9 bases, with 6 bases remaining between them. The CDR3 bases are TGTGCCAGCAGCTTGGGGGGTTCACCCCTCCACTTT. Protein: CASSLGGSPLHF.

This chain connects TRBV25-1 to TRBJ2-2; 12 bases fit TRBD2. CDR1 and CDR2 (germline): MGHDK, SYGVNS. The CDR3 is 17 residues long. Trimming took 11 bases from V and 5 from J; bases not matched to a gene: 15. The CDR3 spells CAGSLAGGPRETGELFF. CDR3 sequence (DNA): TGTGCCGGCTCTCTAGCGGGGGGGCCAAGGGAAACCGGGGAGCTGTTTTTT. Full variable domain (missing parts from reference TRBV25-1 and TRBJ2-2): EADIYQTPRYLVIGTGKKITLECSQTMGHDKMYWYQQDPGMELHLIHYSYGVNSTEKGDLSSESTVSRIRTEHFPLTLESARPSHTSQYLCAGSLAGGPRETGELFFGEGSRLTVL.

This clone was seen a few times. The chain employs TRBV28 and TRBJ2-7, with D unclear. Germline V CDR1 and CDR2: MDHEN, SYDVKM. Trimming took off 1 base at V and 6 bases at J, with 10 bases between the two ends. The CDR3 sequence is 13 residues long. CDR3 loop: CASSLFSDGEQYF. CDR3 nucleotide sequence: TGTGCCAGCAGTTTATTCTCAGATGGCGAGCAGTACTTC. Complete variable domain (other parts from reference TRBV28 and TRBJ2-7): DVKVTQSSRYLVKRTGEKVFLECVQDMDHENMFWYRQDPGLGLRLIYFSYDVKMKEKGDIPEGYSVSREKKERFSLILESASTNQTSMYLCASSLFSDGEQYFGPGTRLTVT.

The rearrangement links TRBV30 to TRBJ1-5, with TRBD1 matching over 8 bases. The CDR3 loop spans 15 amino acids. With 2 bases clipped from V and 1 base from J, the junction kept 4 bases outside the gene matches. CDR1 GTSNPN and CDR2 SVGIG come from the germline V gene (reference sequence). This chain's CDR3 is CAWSRDRRSNQPQHF. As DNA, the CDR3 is TGTGCCTGGAGTAGGGACAGGAGGAGCAATCAGCCCCAGCATTTT.

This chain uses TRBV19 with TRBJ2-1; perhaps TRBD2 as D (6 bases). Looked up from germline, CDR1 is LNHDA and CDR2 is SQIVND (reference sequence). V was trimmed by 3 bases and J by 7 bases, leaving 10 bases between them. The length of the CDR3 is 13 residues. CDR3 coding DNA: TGTGCCAGTAGTATTATGGGAGGAAATGAGCAGTTCTTC. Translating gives CASSIMGGNEQFF.

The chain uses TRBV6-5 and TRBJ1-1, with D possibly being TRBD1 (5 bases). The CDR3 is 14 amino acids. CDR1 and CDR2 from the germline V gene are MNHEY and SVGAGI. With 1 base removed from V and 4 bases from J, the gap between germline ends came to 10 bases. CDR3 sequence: CASSYWGGATEAFF. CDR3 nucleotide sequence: TGTGCCAGCAGTTACTGGGGAGGGGCCACTGAAGCTTTCTTT.

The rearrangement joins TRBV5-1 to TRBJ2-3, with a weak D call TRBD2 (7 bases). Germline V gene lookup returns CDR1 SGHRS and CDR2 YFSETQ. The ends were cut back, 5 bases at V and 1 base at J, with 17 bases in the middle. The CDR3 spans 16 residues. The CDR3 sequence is CASSPGRGVGTDTQYF. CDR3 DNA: TGCGCCAGCAGTCCAGGGAGGGGGGTCGGCACAGATACGCAGTATTTT. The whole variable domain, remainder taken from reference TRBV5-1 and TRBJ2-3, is KAGVTQTPRYLIKTRGQQVTLSCSPISGHRSVSWYQQTPGQGLQFLFEYFSETQRNKGNFPGRFSGRQFSNSRSEMNVSTLELGDSALYLCASSPGRGVGTDTQYFGPGTRLTVL.

In DNA form, the CDR3 reads TGTGCCAGCAGCCCTCGGGACAGTAGCACAGATACGCAGTATTTT. Translation: CASSPRDSSTDTQYF. The V call is TRBV5-5, the J call TRBJ2-3, with 7 bases aligning to TRBD1. The CDR3 contains 15 residues. V was pared by 4 bases and J by 0 bases, with 5 bases of the junction left unmatched. Per germline, CDR1 SGHKS and CDR2 YYEKEE (reference sequence).

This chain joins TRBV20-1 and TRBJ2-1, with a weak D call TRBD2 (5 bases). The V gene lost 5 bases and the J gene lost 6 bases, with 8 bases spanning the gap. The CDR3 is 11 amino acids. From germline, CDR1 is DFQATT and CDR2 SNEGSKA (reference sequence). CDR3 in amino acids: CSAELANEQFF. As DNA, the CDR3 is TGCAGTGCTGAGCTAGCCAATGAGCAGTTCTTC.

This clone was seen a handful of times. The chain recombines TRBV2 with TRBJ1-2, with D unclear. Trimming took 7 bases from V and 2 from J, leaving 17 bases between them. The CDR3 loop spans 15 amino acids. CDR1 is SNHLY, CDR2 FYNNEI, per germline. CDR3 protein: CASKKEGASNYGYTF. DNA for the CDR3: TGTGCCAGCAAAAAGGAGGGAGCCTCGAACTATGGCTACACCTTC.

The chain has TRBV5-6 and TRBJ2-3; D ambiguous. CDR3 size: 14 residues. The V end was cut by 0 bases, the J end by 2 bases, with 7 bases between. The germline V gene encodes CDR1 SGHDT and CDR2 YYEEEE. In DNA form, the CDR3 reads TGTGCCAGCAGCTTGGGTCTAACCACAGATACGCAGTATTTT. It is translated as CASSLGLTTDTQYF.

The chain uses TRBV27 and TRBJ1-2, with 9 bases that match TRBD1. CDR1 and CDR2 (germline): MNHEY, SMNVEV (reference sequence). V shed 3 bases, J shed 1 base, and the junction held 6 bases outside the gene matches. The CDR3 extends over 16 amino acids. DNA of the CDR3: TGTGCCAGCAGTTTGGGGACAGGGCTCAGTAACTATGGCTACACCTTC. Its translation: CASSLGTGLSNYGYTF.

This CDR3 reads CASSISRDRFGYTF. The CDR3 DNA is TGTGCCAGTAGTATATCCCGGGACAGGTTCGGCTACACCTTC. The V call is TRBV19, the J call TRBJ1-2; the match to TRBD1 covers 8 bases. The CDR3 extends over 14 amino acids. Per germline, CDR1 LNHDA and CDR2 SQIVND (reference sequence). Trimming removed 2 bases from V and 8 bases from J; junction bases left unmatched: 7.

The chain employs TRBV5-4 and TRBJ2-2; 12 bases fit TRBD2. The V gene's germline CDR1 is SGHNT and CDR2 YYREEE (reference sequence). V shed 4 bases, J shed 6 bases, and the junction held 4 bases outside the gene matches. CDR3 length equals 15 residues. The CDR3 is CASSVASGGAGELFF. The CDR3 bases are TGTGCCAGCAGCGTAGCTAGCGGGGGGGCCGGGGAGCTGTTTTTT.

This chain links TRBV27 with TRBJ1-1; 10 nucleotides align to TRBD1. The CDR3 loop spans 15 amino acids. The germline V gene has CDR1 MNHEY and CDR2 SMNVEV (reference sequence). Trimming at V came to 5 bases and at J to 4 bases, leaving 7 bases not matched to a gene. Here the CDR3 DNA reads TGTGCCAGCAGTCCCTGGACAGGGGGTGGCACTGAAGCTTTCTTT. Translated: CASSPWTGGGTEAFF.

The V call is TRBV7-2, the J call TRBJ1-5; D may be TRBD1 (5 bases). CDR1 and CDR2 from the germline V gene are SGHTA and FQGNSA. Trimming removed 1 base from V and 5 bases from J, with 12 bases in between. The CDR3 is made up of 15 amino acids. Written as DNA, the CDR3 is TGTGCCAGCAGCTTAGATGGCCAGGGCCATCAGCCCCAGCATTTT. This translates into CASSLDGQGHQPQHF.

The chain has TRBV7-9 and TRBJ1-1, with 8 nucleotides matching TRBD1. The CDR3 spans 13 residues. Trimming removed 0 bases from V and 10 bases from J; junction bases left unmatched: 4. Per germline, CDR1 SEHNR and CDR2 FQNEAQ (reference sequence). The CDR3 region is CASSLAGQDGAFF. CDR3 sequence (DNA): TGTGCCAGCAGCTTAGCGGGACAGGATGGAGCTTTCTTT.

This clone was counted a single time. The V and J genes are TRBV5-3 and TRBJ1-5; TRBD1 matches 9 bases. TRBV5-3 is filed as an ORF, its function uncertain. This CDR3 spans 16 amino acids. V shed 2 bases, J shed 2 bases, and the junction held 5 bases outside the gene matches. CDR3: CARSLPRTGGNQPQHF. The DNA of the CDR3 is TGTGCCAGAAGCTTACCTAGGACAGGGGGCAATCAGCCCCAGCATTTT.